The subject of this entry is one TCR beta chain. These data originate in a study of blood T cell repertoires in COVID-19. Looking at the study overall: The United States, Italy and Spain supplied acute and convalescent COVID-19 samples.

Methods used by the authors: By means of reference gene primer amplification, nucleated cell counts were estimated. The repertoire was sequenced with immunoSEQ multiplex PCR; TCRdb's copy has only in-frame clones and lacks some. The DNA gave D and trimming, while V, J and clone size come from that table. The sample has fewer than 200,000 clones, 70% to 90% seen once. Sequenced sample: peripheral blood. This TCR was sampled from a man between 35 and 55 years old who had recovered from COVID-19.

As DNA, the CDR3 is TGTGCCAGCAGTGAATCCGACAGAGCCAACACTGAAGCTTTCTTT. Translated, it gives CASSESDRANTEAFF. The chain employs TRBV25-1 and TRBJ1-1; maybe TRBD1 (5 bases). The V and J ends lost 1 base and 2 bases respectively, with 11 bases between them. Germline CDR1 is MGHDK and CDR2 is SYGVNS. This CDR3 is built from 15 residues.